This T cell receptor (beta chain) was recorded in a study of T cells in Graves' hyperthyroidism and ophthalmopathy. The CDR3 spans 13 residues. The V gene's germline CDR1 is DFQATT and CDR2 SNEGSKA (reference sequence). Deletions cut 6 bases from V and 0 bases from J, with 11 bases between. This clonotype was detected ten times or more. Amplified TCR beta CDR3 regions derived from RNA transcripts. Researchers ran a first-round RT-PCR on the TCR CDR3 using the HTBI primer set. A single record per CDR3 protein comes from TCRdb applying MiXCR to the multiplex PCR reads. The sample consists of roughly 360,000 distinct CDR3 sequences, about 13% of them appearing once.

The chain is built from TRBV20-1 and TRBJ2-5, with a possible D match to TRBD2 (5 bases). This receptor was identified in a man aged 25-45 years with Graves' hyperthyroidism that later progressed to Graves' ophthalmopathy. The specimen sequenced was blood. For the CDR3, the DNA is TGCAGTGCCTTGGGCGGGTACCAAGAGACCCAGTACTTC. This gives the protein CSALGGYQETQYF.